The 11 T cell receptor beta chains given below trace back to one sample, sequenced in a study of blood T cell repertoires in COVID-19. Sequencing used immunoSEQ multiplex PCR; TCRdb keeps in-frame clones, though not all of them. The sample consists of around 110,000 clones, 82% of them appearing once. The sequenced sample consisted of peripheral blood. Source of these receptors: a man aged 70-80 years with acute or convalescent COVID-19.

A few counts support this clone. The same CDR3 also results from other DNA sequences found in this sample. The CDR3 loop reads CASSLAGTRGDTQYF. The CDR3 coding sequence is TGCGCCAGCAGCTTGGCGGGGACTAGGGGAGATACGCAGTATTTT. This chain links TRBV5-1 with TRBJ2-3; TRBD2 agrees at 8 bases. The CDR3 is 15 amino acids. The germline gives CDR1 SGHRS, CDR2 YFSETQ. After removal of 0 bases from V and 5 bases from J, the junction contained 5 bases not matched to a gene.

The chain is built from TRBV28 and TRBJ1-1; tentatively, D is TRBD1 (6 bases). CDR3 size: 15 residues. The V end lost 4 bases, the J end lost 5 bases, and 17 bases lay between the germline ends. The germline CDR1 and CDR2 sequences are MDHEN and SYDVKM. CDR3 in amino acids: CASSSRPGVWTEAFF. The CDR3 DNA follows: TGTGCCAGCAGTTCCCGCCCAGGGGTATGGACTGAAGCTTTCTTT. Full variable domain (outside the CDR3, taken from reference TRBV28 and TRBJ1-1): DVKVTQSSRYLVKRTGEKVFLECVQDMDHENMFWYRQDPGLGLRLIYFSYDVKMKEKGDIPEGYSVSREKKERFSLILESASTNQTSMYLCASSSRPGVWTEAFFGQGTRLTVV.

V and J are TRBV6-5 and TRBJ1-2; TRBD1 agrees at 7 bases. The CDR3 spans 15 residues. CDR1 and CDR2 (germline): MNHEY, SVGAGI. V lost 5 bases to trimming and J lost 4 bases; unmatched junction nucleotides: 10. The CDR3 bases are TGTGCCAGCAGTCTACAGGGGCTCGCCACCTATGGCTACACCTTC. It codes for CASSLQGLATYGYTF.

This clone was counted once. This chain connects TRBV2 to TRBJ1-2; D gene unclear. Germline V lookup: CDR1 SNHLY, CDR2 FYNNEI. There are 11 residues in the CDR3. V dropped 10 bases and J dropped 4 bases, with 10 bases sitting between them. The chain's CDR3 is CATRSGYGYTF. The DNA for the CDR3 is TGTGCCACCCGCTCGGGCTATGGCTACACCTTC.

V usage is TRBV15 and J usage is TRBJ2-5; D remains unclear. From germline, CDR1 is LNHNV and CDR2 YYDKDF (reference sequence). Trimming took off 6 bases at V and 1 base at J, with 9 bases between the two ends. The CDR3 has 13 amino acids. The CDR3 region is CATSGSGQETQYF. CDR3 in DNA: TGTGCCACCAGTGGGTCGGGCCAAGAGACCCAGTACTTC.

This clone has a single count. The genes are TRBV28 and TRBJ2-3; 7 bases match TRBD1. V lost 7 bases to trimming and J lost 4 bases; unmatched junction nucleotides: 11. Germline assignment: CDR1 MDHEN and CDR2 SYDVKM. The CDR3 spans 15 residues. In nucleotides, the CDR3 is TGTGCCAGCACCCCGGCCGGCACAGGGGCAGATACGCAGTATTTT. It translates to CASTPAGTGADTQYF.

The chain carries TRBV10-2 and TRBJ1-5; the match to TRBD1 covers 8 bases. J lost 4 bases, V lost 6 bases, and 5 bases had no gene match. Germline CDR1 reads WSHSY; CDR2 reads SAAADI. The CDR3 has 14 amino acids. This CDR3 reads CASSLTGANQPQHF. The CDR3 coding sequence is TGCGCCAGCAGCCTGACAGGGGCAAATCAGCCCCAGCATTTT.

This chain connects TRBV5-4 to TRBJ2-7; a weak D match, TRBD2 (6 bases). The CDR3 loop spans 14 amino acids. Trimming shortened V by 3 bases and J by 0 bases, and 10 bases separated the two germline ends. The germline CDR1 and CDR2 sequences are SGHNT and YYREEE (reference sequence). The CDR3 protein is CASSSGLRSYEQYF. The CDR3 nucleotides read TGTGCCAGCAGCTCGGGACTTCGCTCCTACGAGCAGTACTTC.

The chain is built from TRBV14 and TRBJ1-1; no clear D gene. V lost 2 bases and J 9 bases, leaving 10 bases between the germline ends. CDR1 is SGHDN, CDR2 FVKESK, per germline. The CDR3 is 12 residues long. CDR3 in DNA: TGTGCCAGCAGCCAACTCGAGGCCCAAGCTTTCTTT. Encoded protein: CASSQLEAQAFF.

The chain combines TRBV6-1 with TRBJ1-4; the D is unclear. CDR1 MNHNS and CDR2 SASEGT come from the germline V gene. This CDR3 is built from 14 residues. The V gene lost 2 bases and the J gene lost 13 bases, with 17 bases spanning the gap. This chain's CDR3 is CASSERAQEGRLFF. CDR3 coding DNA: TGTGCCAGCAGTGAACGAGCCCAGGAAGGTCGACTGTTTTTT.

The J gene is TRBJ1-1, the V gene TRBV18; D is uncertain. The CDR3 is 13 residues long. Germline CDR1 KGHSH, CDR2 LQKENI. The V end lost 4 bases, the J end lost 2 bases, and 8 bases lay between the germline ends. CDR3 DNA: TGTGCCAGCTCACTGGCGACAAACACTGAAGCTTTCTTT. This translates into CASSLATNTEAFF.